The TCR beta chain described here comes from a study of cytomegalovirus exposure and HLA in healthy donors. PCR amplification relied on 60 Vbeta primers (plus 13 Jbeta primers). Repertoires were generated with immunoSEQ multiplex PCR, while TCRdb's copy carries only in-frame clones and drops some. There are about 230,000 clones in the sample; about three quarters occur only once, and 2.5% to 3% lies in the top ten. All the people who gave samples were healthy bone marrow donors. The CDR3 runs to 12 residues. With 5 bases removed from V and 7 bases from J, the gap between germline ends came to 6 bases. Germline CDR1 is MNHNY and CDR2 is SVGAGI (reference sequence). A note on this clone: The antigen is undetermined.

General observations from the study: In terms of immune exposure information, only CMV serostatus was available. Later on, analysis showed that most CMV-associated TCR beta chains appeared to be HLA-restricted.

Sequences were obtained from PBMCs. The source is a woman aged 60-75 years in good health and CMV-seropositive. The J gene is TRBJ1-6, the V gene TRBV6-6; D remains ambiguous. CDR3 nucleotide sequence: TGTGCCAGCAGTCCTCTGAATTCACCCCTCCACTTT. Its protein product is CASSPLNSPLHF.